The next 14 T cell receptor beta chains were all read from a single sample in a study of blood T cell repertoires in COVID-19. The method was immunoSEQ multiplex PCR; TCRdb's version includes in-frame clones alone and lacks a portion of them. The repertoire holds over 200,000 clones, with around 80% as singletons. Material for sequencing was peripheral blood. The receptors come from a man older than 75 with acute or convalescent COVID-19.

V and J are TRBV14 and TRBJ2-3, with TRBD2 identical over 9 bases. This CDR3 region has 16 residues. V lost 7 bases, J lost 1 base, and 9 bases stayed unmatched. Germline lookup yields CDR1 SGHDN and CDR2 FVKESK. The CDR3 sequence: CASTTRASGGTDTQYF. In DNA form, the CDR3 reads TGTGCCAGCACCACCCGAGCTAGCGGGGGCACAGATACGCAGTATTTT.

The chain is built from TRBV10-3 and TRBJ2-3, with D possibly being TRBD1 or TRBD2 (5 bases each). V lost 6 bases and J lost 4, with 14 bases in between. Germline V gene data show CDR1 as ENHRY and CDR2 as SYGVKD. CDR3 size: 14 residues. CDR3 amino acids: CAISEGRGPDTQYF. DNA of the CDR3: TGTGCCATCAGCGAGGGTAGGGGTCCAGATACGCAGTATTTT.

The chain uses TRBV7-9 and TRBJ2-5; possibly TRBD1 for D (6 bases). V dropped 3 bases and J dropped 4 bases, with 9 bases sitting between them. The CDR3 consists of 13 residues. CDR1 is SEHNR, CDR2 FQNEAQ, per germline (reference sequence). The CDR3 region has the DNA TGTGCCAGCAGCTTTTGGGGGCCAGAGACCCAGTACTTC. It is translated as CASSFWGPETQYF.

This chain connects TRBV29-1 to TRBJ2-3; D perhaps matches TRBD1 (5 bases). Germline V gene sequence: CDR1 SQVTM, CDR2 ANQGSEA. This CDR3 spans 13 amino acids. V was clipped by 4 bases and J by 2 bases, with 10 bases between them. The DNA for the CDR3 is TGCAGCGTTGTCAGGGAATCCACAGATACGCAGTATTTT. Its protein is CSVVRESTDTQYF.

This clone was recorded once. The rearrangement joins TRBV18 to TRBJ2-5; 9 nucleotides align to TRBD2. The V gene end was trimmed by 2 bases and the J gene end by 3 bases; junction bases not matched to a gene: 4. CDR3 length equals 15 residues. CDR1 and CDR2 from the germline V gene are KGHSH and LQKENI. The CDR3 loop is CASSPSGGPEETQYF. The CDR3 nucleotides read TGTGCCAGCTCACCAAGCGGGGGGCCTGAAGAGACCCAGTACTTC.

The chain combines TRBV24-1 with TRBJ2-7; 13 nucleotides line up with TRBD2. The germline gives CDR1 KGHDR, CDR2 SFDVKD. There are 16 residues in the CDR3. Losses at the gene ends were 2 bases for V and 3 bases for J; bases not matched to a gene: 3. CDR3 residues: CATSDSRLAGGYEQYF. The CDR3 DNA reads TGTGCCACCAGTGATTCTAGACTAGCGGGGGGCTACGAGCAGTACTTC.

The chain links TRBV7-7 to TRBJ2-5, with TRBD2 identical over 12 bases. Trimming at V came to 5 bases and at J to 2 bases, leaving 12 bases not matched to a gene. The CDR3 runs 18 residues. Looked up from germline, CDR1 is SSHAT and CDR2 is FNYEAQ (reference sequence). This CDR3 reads CASSTGLAGITIQETQYF. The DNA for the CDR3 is TGTGCCAGCAGCACTGGACTAGCGGGAATTACAATACAAGAGACCCAGTACTTC.

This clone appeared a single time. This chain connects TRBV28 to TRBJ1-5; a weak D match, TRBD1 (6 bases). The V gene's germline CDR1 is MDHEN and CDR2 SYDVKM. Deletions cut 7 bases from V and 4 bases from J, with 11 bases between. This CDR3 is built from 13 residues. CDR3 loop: CASKWTVNQPQHF. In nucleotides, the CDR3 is TGTGCCAGCAAGTGGACAGTTAATCAGCCCCAGCATTTT.

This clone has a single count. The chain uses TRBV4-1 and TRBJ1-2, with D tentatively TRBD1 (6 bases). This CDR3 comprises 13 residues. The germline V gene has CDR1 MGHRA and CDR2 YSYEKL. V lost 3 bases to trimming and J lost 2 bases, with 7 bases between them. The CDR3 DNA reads TGCGCCAGCAGCCACGGACAGAACTATGGCTACACCTTC. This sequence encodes CASSHGQNYGYTF.

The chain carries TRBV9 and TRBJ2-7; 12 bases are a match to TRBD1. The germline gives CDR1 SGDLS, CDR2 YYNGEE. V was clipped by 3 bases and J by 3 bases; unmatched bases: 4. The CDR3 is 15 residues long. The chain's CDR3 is CASSAGQGAFYEQYF. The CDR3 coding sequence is TGTGCCAGCAGCGCGGGACAGGGGGCTTTCTACGAGCAGTACTTC.

The chain's CDR3 is CASSSGTGRVEQYF. Written as DNA, the CDR3 is TGTGCCAGCAGCTCCGGGACAGGGAGGGTCGAGCAGTACTTC. V usage is TRBV5-4 and J usage is TRBJ2-7; 9 positions agree with TRBD1. The junction had 7 bases not matched to a gene; V was cut back by 3 bases and J by 6 bases. CDR3 size: 14 residues. Looked up from germline, CDR1 is SGHNT and CDR2 is YYREEE (reference sequence).

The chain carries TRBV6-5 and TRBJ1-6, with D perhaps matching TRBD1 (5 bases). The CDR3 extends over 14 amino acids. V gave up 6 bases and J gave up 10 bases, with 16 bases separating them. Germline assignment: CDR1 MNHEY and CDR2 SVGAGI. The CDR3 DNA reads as TGTGCCAGCAGATGGACCGTGGAGGGGTCACCCCTCCACTTT. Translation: CASRWTVEGSPLHF.

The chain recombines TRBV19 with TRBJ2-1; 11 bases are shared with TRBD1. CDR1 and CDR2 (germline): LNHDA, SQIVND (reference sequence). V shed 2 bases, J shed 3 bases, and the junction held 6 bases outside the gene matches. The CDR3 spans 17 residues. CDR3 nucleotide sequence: TGTGCCAGTAGTATAATGGGACAGGGGGTATACTACAATGAGCAGTTCTTC. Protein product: CASSIMGQGVYYNEQFF.

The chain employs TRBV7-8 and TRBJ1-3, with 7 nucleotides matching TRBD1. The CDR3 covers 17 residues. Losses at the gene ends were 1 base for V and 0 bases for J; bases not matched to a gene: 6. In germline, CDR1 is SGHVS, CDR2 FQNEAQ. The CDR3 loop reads CASSLVGTVSSGNTIYF. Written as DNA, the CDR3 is TGTGCCAGCAGCTTAGTTGGGACAGTTAGCTCTGGAAACACCATATATTTT. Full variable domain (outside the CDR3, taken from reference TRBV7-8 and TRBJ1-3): GAGVSQSPRYKVAKRGQDVALRCDPISGHVSLFWYQQALGQGPEFLTYFQNEAQLDKSGLPSDRFFAERPEGSVSTLKIQRTQQEDSAVYLCASSLVGTVSSGNTIYFGEGSWLTVV.